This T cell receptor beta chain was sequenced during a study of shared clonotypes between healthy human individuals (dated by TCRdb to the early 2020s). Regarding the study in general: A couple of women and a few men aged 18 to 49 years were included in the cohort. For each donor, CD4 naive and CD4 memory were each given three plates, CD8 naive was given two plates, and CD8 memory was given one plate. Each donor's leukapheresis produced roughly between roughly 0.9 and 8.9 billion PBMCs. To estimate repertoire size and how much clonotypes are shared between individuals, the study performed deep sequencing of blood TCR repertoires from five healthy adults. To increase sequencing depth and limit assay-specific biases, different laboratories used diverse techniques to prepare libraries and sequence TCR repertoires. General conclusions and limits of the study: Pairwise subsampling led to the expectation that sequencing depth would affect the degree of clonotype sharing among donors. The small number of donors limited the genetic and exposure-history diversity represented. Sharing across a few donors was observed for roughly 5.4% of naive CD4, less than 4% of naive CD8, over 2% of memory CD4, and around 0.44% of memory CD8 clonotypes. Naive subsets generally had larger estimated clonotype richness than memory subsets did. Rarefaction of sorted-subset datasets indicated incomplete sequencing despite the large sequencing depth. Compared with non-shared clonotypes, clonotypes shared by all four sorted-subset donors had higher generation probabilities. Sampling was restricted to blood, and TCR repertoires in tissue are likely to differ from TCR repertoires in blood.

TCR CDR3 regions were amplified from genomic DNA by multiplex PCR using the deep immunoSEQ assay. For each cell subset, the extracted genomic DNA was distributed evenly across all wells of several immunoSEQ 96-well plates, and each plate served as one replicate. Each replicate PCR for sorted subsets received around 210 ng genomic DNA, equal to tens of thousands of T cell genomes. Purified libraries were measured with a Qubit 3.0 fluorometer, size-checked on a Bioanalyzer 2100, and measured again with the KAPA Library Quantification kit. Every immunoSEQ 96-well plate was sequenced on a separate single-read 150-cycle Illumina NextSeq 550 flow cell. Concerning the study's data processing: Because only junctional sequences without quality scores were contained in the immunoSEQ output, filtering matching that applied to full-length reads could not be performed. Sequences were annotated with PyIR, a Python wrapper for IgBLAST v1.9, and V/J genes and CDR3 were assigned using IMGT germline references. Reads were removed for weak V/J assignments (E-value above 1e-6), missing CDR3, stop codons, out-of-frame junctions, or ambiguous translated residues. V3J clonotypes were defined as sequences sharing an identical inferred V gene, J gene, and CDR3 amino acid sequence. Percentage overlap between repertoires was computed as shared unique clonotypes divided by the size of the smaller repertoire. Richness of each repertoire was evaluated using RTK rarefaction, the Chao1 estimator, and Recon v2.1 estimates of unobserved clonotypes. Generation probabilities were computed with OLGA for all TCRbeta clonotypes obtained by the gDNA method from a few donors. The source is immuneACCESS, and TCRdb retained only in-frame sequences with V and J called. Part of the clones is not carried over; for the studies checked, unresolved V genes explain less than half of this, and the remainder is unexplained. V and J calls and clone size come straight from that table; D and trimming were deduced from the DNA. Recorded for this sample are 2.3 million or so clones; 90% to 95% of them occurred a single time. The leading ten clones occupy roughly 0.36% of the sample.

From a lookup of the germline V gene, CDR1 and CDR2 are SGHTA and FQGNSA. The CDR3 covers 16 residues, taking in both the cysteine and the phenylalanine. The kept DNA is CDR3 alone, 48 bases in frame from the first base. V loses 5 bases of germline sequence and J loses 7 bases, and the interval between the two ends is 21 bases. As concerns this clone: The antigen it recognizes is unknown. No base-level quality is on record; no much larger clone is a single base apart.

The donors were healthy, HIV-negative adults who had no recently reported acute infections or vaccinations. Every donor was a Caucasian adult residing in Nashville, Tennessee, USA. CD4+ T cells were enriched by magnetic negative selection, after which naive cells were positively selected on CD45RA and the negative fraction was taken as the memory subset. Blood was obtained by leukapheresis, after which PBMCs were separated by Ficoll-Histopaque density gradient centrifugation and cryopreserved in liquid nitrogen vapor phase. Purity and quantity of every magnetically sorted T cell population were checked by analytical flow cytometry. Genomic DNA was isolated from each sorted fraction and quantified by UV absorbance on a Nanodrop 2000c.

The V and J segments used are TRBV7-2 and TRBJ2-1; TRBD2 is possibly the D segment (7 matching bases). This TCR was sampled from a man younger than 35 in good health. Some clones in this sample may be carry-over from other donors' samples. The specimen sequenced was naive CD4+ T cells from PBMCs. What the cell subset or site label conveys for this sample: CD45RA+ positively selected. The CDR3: CASSPYGAGAANEQFF. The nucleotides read TGTGCCAGCAGCCCCTACGGCGCGGGGGCCGCTAATGAGCAGTTCTTC.